This T cell receptor (beta chain) was retrieved from a study of shared clonotypes between healthy human individuals. For the study at large: Each donor's CD8 memory used one plate, CD8 naive two, each CD4 subset three.

The naive CD8 fraction comprised CD45RO-negative cells positively selected for CCR7 and excluded terminally differentiated effector memory CD45RA+ cells. Germline V gene sequence: CDR1 MDHEN, CDR2 SYDVKM. The CDR3 consists of 13 residues. General observations from the study: In this cohort, only blood was sampled, and tissue repertoires likely differ.

In regard to this clone: The target antigen is unknown.

The protocol was immunoSEQ multiplex PCR, while the TCRdb copy is restricted to in-frame clones and leaves out a portion. The profile shows around 1,900,000 clones, roughly 95% of them singletons. The sequencing sample was made of naive CD8+ T cells from PBMCs. The genes are TRBV28 and TRBJ2-2, with D perhaps matching TRBD2 (6 bases). This sequence originates from a man younger than 35 in good health. Some clones in this sample may be carry-over from other donors' samples. The CDR3 spells CASGVSPTGELFF. The DNA of the CDR3 is TGTGCATCGGGAGTTTCCCCCACCGGGGAGCTGTTTTTT.